The 17 T cell receptor beta chains below come from one sample, sequenced in a study of CD8 T cells in ankylosing spondylitis. General study points: Within ankylosing spondylitis blood, a TCR beta motif made up of eight highly homologous variants appeared to be characteristic.

Antigens of these TCRs are unknown. MiXCR, run by TCRdb on the 5' RACE reads, gives a single entry per CDR3 protein. Among tens of thousands of distinct CDR3 sequences listed, about 9% were seen once. Sequencing was done on a sample of blood, either unsorted or a sorted T cell fraction (not recorded which). These receptors all stem from a male donor with ankylosing spondylitis.

This clonotype appeared many times. The chain uses TRBV20-1 and TRBJ2-1; TRBD1 might be the D (6 bases). CDR3 length equals 10 residues. Germline loops: CDR1 DFQATT, CDR2 SNEGSKA (reference sequence). Trimming removed 7 bases at V and 9 bases at J, with 10 bases between. CDR3 nucleotide sequence: TGCAGTGTTCGAGGGGGTGAGCAGTTCTTC. It codes for CSVRGGEQFF.

This clonotype came up a few times. The chain joins TRBV11-2 to TRBJ2-1; possible D gene TRBD2, 5 bases. V was clipped by 8 bases and J by 0 bases, with 11 bases between them. CDR3 size: 14 residues. Germline V CDR1 and CDR2: SGHAT, FQNNGV. Written as DNA, the CDR3 is TGTGCCAGCGGAGGCCAGAGCTCCTACAATGAGCAGTTCTTC. Translating gives CASGGQSSYNEQFF.

This clonotype was counted only a few times. J is TRBJ2-1 and V is TRBV12-3 or TRBV12-4; 7 nucleotides match TRBD2. The junction had 6 bases not matched to a gene; V was cut back by 5 bases and J by 5 bases. The CDR3 has 14 residues. The CDR3 coding sequence is TGTGCCAGCAGTCCGCCTAGCGGACACAATGAGCAGTTCTTC. Translation gives CASSPPSGHNEQFF.

This clonotype was recorded at least ten times. The CDR3 nucleotides read TGTGCCAGCAGTCGGTCCCCCGTCAACACCGGGGAGCTGTTTTTT. Its protein product is CASSRSPVNTGELFF. V gene TRBV2 combines with J gene TRBJ2-2; D gene unclear. The CDR3 runs 15 residues. Per germline, CDR1 SNHLY and CDR2 FYNNEI. Trimming took 5 bases from V and 2 from J, leaving 12 bases between them.

In its sample, this clonotype was seen a few times. The J gene is TRBJ2-7, the V gene TRBV20-1; the D gene is possibly TRBD1 (6 bases). Trimming took 3 bases from V and 2 from J, leaving 17 bases between them. Germline V gene lookup returns CDR1 DFQATT and CDR2 SNEGSKA (reference sequence). This CDR3 comprises 15 residues. In DNA form, the CDR3 reads TGCAGTGCTAGTCTACCAACCCGGACAGCCTACGAGCAGTACTTC. Its translation is CSASLPTRTAYEQYF.

V usage is TRBV14 and J usage is TRBJ1-3; D is perhaps TRBD1 (5 bases). In germline, CDR1 is SGHDN, CDR2 FVKESK. This CDR3 has 15 residues. The V gene lost 3 bases and the J gene lost 1 base, with 10 bases spanning the gap. CDR3 bases: TGTGCCAGCAGCCAGGATCAGGGTTCTGGAAACACCATATATTTT. Protein product: CASSQDQGSGNTIYF.

This clonotype was counted a few times. The chain joins TRBV30 to TRBJ1-3; D perhaps matches TRBD1 (5 bases). CDR1 is GTSNPN, CDR2 SVGIG, per germline (reference sequence). This CDR3 region has 15 residues. The V end lost 2 bases, the J end lost 0 bases, and 11 bases lay between the germline ends. CDR3 in DNA: TGTGCCTGGAGTCTGGCAGGGAGCTCTGGAAACACCATATATTTT. Translated, it gives CAWSLAGSSGNTIYF. The variable domain in full, with the rest retrieved from reference TRBV30 and TRBJ1-3, is SQTIHQWPATLVQPVGSPLSLECTVEGTSNPNLYWYRQAAGRGLQLLFYSVGIGQISSEVPQNLSASRPQDRQFILSSKKLLLSDSGFYLCAWSLAGSSGNTIYFGEGSWLTVV.

In this sample, this clonotype turned up many times. The chain has TRBV5-5 and TRBJ2-7; 7 bases map to TRBD1. V trimming: 0 bases; J trimming: 1 base; junction bases outside the gene matches: 4. CDR1 and CDR2 (germline): SGHKS, YYEKEE (reference sequence). The CDR3 runs to 15 residues. The CDR3 nucleotides read TGTGCCAGCAGCTTGGCGACAGGGAGATCCTACGAGCAGTACGTC. Its protein is CASSLATGRSYEQYV.

V gene TRBV12-3 or TRBV12-4 combines with J gene TRBJ2-2, with a weak D call TRBD2 (5 bases). The length of the CDR3 is 15 residues. Trimming took 3 bases from V and 4 from J, leaving 12 bases between them. The CDR3 region is CASSFSGGSTGELFF. The CDR3 DNA sequence: TGTGCCAGCAGTTTTAGTGGAGGTTCCACCGGGGAGCTGTTTTTT.

This clonotype was observed a handful of times. The V and J genes are TRBV6-1 and TRBJ2-7; 8 bases line up with TRBD2. The germline V gene has CDR1 MNHNS and CDR2 SASEGT. Germline trimming cut 4 bases from V and 0 bases from J; bases unmatched to any gene: 5. CDR3 length: 15 amino acids. CDR3 DNA sequence: TGTGCCAGCAGTGCCTCTAGCGGGTTCTCCTACGAGCAGTACGTC. Translating gives CASSASSGFSYEQYV.

This clonotype was observed a handful of times. This chain joins TRBV11-2 and TRBJ2-7; no definite D call. The germline V gene encodes CDR1 SGHAT and CDR2 FQNNGV. This CDR3 spans 15 amino acids. Trimming left V 1 base short and J 2 bases short, with 12 bases between. In DNA, the CDR3 is TGTGCCAGCAGCTTAGGCCGTGGCGGTGCCTACGAGCAGTACTTC. Amino acid sequence: CASSLGRGGAYEQYF.

In its sample, this clonotype was seen a few times. The rearrangement links TRBV14 to TRBJ2-1, with a weak D call TRBD2 (6 bases). V was clipped by 4 bases and J by 9 bases, with 13 bases between them. Per germline, CDR1 SGHDN and CDR2 FVKESK. The CDR3 covers 13 residues. DNA for the CDR3: TGTGCCAGCAGCCCGACCGTGGGGGGTGAGCAGTTCTTC. Residues: CASSPTVGGEQFF.

This clonotype was observed a handful of times. V and J are TRBV6-2 or TRBV6-3 and TRBJ2-1; D ambiguous. The CDR3 spans 14 residues. With 5 bases removed from V and 8 bases from J, the gap between germline ends came to 16 bases. CDR1 MNHEY and CDR2 SVGEGT come from the germline V gene. The CDR3 bases are TGTGCCAGCAGTATGGATGGAAGTTGGTATGAGCAGTTCTTC. This gives the protein CASSMDGSWYEQFF.

This clonotype was detected only a few times. The CDR3 is CASSSGVTGELFF. Written as DNA, the CDR3 is TGTGCCAGCAGCTCCGGAGTCACCGGGGAGCTGTTTTTT. The chain couples TRBV5-6 to TRBJ2-2, with D unresolved. The CDR3 is 13 amino acids. CDR1 is SGHDT, CDR2 YYEEEE, per germline. The V and J ends lost 3 bases and 4 bases respectively, with 7 bases between them.

A few counts support this clonotype. This chain links TRBV19 with TRBJ1-1, with no clear D. V was clipped by 6 bases and J by 4 bases, with 12 bases between them. The CDR3 extends over 13 amino acids. The V gene's germline CDR1 is LNHDA and CDR2 SQIVND (reference sequence). CDR3 nucleotide sequence: TGTGCCAGTAGCCTCGGGCGGAGCACTGAAGCTTTCTTT. This codes for CASSLGRSTEAFF.

Many counts were recorded for this clonotype. The chain recombines TRBV3-1 with TRBJ1-5; D unresolved. V was trimmed by 0 bases and J by 8 bases, leaving 14 bases between them. CDR1 LGHDT and CDR2 YNNKEL come from the germline V gene (reference sequence). The CDR3 is made up of 15 amino acids. Here the CDR3 DNA reads TGTGCCAGCAGCCAAGATATGCAGGCCTCTGAGCCCCAGCATTTT. It is translated as CASSQDMQASEPQHF.

This clonotype came up a few times. The gene calls are TRBV12-3 or TRBV12-4 and TRBJ2-5; no firm D call. V lost 5 bases and J lost 5, with 15 bases in between. This CDR3 has 14 amino acids. The CDR3 here is CASSTAGAWETQYF. The CDR3 nucleotides are TGTGCCAGCAGTACCGCCGGAGCCTGGGAGACCCAGTACTTC.